A selection of T cell receptor beta chains follows, all from one sample in a study of CD8 T cells in ankylosing spondylitis. TCRdb analysed the 5' RACE reads with MiXCR anew, one entry per CDR3 protein. The sample shows 330,000 or so distinct CDR3 sequences, roughly 8% of them seen only once. The sample was blood, either unsorted or a sorted T cell fraction (not recorded which). The receptors derive from a male donor with ankylosing spondylitis. CDR3s include the opening cysteine and the closing phenylalanine or tryptophan. A D gene is named only where the DNA matches it firmly. A row's size may be missing; if present it is once, few, many or a size class.

-	TRBV7-8	TRBJ1-1	few	CASSTRAGIAEAFF	TGTGCCAGCAGCACCCGGGCAGGGATCGCTGAAGCTTTCTTT
-	TRBV3-1	TRBJ2-5	-	CASSQDGYQETQYF	TGTGCCAGCAGCCAAGACGGATACCAAGAGACCCAGTACTTC
-	TRBV7-2	TRBJ2-2	-	CASSLRAGRTGELFF	TGTGCCAGCAGCTTGAGAGCCGGGCGAACCGGGGAGCTGTTTTTT
-	TRBV21-1	TRBJ2-7	many	CASSKMEYEQYF	TGTGCCAGCAGCAAGATGGAGTACGAGCAGTACTTC
TRBD1	TRBV25-1	TRBJ2-7	many	CASKRQGVAEQYF	TGTGCCAGCAAACGACAGGGCGTCGCCGAGCAGTACTTC
-	TRBV18	TRBJ2-7	-	CASSGGPPYEQYF	TGTGCCAGCTCAGGGGGCCCACCCTACGAGCAGTACTTC
TRBD2	TRBV5-1	TRBJ2-1	few	CASSSSGADLGNEQFF	TGCGCCAGCAGCTCTAGCGGGGCTGACCTAGGCAATGAGCAGTTCTTC
-	TRBV14	TRBJ1-1	few	CASSQSKVKYTEAFF	TGTGCCAGCAGCCAAAGTAAGGTGAAGTATACTGAAGCTTTCTTT
TRBD1	TRBV20-1	TRBJ2-6	many	CSATTGGASGANVLTF	TGCAGTGCTACGACAGGGGGCGCTTCTGGGGCCAACGTCCTGACTTTC
-	TRBV7-2	TRBJ1-2	-	CASSPQADYSGYTF	TGTGCCAGCAGCCCACAGGCCGATTACTCCGGCTACACCTTC
-	TRBV4-2	TRBJ1-4	-	CASSQDEGSGKLFF	TGTGCCAGCAGCCAAGATGAGGGGAGCGGAAAACTGTTTTTT
-	TRBV5-1	TRBJ2-7	few	CASSSPGVTSYEQYF	TGCGCCAGCAGCTCCCCCGGGGTCACCTCCTACGAGCAGTACTTC
-	TRBV4-2	TRBJ2-2	few	CASSNTKAGRTSPTHRGAVFF	-
-	TRBV27	TRBJ2-7	-	CASGEGIGQYF	TGTGCCAGCGGAGAGGGGATTGGGCAGTACTTC
-	TRBV6-4	TRBJ2-1	few	CASSDVLSNEQFF	TGTGCCAGCAGTGACGTACTAAGCAATGAGCAGTTCTTC
TRBD2	TRBV25-1	TRBJ2-1	few	CASSETSGRAPEQFF	TGTGCCAGCAGTGAAACTAGCGGGAGGGCCCCTGAGCAGTTCTTC
-	TRBV4-1	TRBJ2-1	-	CASSPGTSRMRNEQFF	TGCGCCAGCAGCCCGGGTACAAGTCGGATGAGGAATGAGCAGTTCTTC
TRBD1	TRBV20-1	TRBJ1-1	many	CSARSAGGTEAFF	TGCAGTGCTAGGTCGGCAGGGGGCACTGAAGCTTTCTTT
TRBD2	TRBV5-6	TRBJ2-7	-	CASSLGLAKTYEQYF	TGTGCCAGCAGCTTGGGACTAGCAAAGACCTACGAGCAGTACTTC
-	TRBV5-6	TRBJ2-7	-	CASSFGEYEQYF	TGTGCCAGCAGCTTTGGGGAGTACGAGCAGTACTTC
-	TRBV15	TRBJ2-1	-	CATSRASSTYNEQFF	TGTGCCACCAGCAGAGCGAGTAGTACCTACAATGAGCAGTTCTTC
TRBD2	TRBV24-1	TRBJ2-1	-	CATSDFRTSPNEQFF	TGTGCCACCAGTGATTTCAGGACTAGCCCCAATGAGCAGTTCTTC
-	TRBV27	TRBJ1-2	few	CASRGGFRGYTF	TGTGCCAGCAGGGGAGGCTTTCGAGGCTACACCTTC
-	TRBV7-2	TRBJ2-1	-	CASSRGRDRLRFF	TGTGCCAGCAGCCGGGGCCGAGATCGGTTGCGGTTCTTC
-	TRBV27	TRBJ2-3	many	CASTDPQSTDTQYF	TGTGCCAGCACCGACCCACAGTCCACAGATACGCAGTATTTT
-	TRBV20-1	TRBJ2-7	few	CSARLGGGSYEQYF	TGCAGTGCTAGGCTAGGGGGAGGCTCCTACGAGCAGTACTTC
TRBD2	TRBV20-1	TRBJ2-7	-	CSASKPGGAGGGSYEQYF	TGCAGTGCAAGTAAACCGGGTGGTGCGGGCGGGGGCTCCTACGAGCAGTACTTC
-	TRBV5-1	TRBJ2-7	few	CASSRRTGTSYEQYF	TGCGCCAGCAGCCGGAGAACCGGAACCTCCTACGAGCAGTACTTC
-	TRBV2	TRBJ1-2	-	CASSVARTSPYGYTF	TGTGCCAGCAGTGTCGCCCGGACGAGCCCCTATGGCTACACCTTC
-	TRBV6-5	TRBJ2-2	-	CASSFRLSGTGELFF	TGTGCCAGCAGTTTTCGACTATCGGGCACCGGGGAGCTGTTTTTT
-	TRBV5-1	TRBJ2-2	-	CASRPQGGAGELFF	TGCGCCAGCAGGCCCCAGGGCGGAGCCGGGGAGCTGTTTTTT
-	TRBV28	TRBJ2-5	-	CASSFFKRTGQETQYF	TGTGCCAGCAGTTTCTTCAAAAGAACAGGCCAAGAGACCCAGTACTTC
-	TRBV15	TRBJ1-6	-	CATSIVGTNSPLHF	TGTGCCACCAGCATCGTGGGTACTAATTCACCCCTCCACTTT
TRBD1	TRBV3-1	TRBJ2-2	few	CASSPISNTGGAAGELFF	TGTGCCAGCAGTCCAATTTCGAATACAGGGGGCGCGGCCGGGGAGCTGTTTTTT
TRBD2	TRBV12-3/TRBV12-4	TRBJ2-7	many	CASSLGLRSYEQYF	TGTGCCAGCAGTTTGGGACTACGCTCCTACGAGCAGTACTTC
-	TRBV7-8	TRBJ2-5	-	CASSPRPTAQETQYF	TGTGCCAGCAGCCCCCGACCGACGGCCCAGGAGACCCAGTACTTC
-	TRBV14	TRBJ2-5	few	CASSQAPPRKTQYF	TGTGCCAGCAGCCAAGCCCCCCCGAGGAAGACCCAGTACTTC
-	TRBV25-1	TRBJ2-7	-	CATSSDSPIYEQYF	TGTGCCACCTCGTCGGACAGCCCTATCTACGAGCAGTACTTC
TRBD1	TRBV7-6	TRBJ1-1	few	CASSLLTGVTEAFF	TGTGCCAGCAGCCTCCTGACAGGGGTCACTGAAGCTTTCTTT
TRBD1	TRBV3-1	TRBJ1-1	few	CASSHRRTGRTEAFF	TGTGCCAGCAGCCACCGCCGGACAGGGCGGACTGAAGCTTTCTTT
TRBD2	TRBV3-1	TRBJ2-7	many	CASSPLAGYEQYF	TGTGCCAGCAGCCCACTAGCGGGATACGAGCAGTACTTC
-	TRBV29-1	TRBJ2-3	many	CSSRTGSEDTDTQYF	TGCAGCTCTCGGACTGGGTCTGAGGACACAGATACGCAGTATTTT
-	TRBV6-1	TRBJ1-2	many	CASRPPGQIDGYTF	TGTGCCAGCAGACCTCCTGGACAGATCGATGGCTACACCTTC
TRBD2	TRBV6-1	TRBJ2-1	few	CASSERGLAGVYNEQFF	TGTGCCAGCAGTGAACGGGGACTAGCGGGAGTTTACAATGAGCAGTTCTTC
-	TRBV6-1	TRBJ1-5	few	CASSEYRDRGNQPQHF	TGTGCCAGCAGTGAATACAGGGATCGCGGCAATCAGCCCCAGCATTTT
-	TRBV10-3	TRBJ2-3	-	CAIGVGASADTQYF	TGTGCCATCGGCGTTGGGGCTAGCGCAGATACGCAGTATTTT
TRBD1	TRBV28	TRBJ2-3	few	CASTEDRSQDTQYF	TGTGCCAGCACTGAGGACAGGTCCCAGGATACGCAGTATTTT
-	TRBV12-3/TRBV12-4	TRBJ1-3	few	CASSQTEGNTIYF	TGTGCCAGCAGCCAGACAGAGGGAAACACCATATATTTT